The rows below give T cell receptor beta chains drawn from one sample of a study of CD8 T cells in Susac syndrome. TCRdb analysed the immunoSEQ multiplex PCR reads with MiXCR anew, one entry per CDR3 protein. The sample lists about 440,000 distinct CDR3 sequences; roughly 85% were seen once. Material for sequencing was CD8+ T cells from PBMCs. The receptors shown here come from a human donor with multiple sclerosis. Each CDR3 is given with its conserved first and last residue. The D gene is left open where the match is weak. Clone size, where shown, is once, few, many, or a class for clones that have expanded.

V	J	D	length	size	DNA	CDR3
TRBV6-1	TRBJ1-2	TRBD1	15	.	TGTGCCAGCAGTACGAGTATAGACAGGGGGCAGGGCTACACCTTC	CASSTSIDRGQGYTF
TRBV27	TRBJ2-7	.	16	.	TGTGCCAGCAGTTTATCGGGCCAGCGGGCAACCTACGAGCAGTACTTC	CASSLSGQRATYEQYF
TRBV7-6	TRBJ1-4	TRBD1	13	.	TGTGCCAGCAGCCCGACAGGGTCGGAAAAACTGTTTTTT	CASSPTGSEKLFF
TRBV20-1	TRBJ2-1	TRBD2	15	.	TGCAGTGCTCCGAGGGCTAGCGGGGGCTCCAATGAGCAGTTCTTC	CSAPRASGGSNEQFF
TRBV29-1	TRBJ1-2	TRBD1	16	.	TGCAGCGCCCCTACCCCCGGGACAGGGGCTAACTATGGCTACACCTTC	CSAPTPGTGANYGYTF
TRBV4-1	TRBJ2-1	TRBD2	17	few	TGCGCCAGCAGCCAAGATCGATTAGCGGGGGGCTGGAATGAGCAGTTCTTC	CASSQDRLAGGWNEQFF
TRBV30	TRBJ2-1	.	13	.	TGTGCCTGGAGTGTACTGTCCTACAATGAGCAGTTCTTC	CAWSVLSYNEQFF
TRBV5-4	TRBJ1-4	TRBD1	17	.	TGTGCCAGCAGCTTCTCAGGGGGACTTGCAACTAATGAAAAACTGTTTTTT	CASSFSGGLATNEKLFF
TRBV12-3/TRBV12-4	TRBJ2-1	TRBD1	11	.	TGTGCCAGCACTCGGGACAGGGAACAGTTCTTC	CASTRDREQFF
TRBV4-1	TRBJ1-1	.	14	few	TGCGCCAGCTCTTCAGACCGGGAGAACACTGAAGCTTTCTTT	CASSSDRENTEAFF
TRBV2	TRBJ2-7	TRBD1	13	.	TGTGCCAGCAATACGGGACAGTCCTACGAGCAGTACTTC	CASNTGQSYEQYF
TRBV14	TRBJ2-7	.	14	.	TGTGCCAGCAGCCAAATGAATCAACCCCACGGGCAGTACTTC	CASSQMNQPHGQYF
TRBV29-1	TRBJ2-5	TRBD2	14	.	TGCAGTGCCCTAGCGGGAAGGATCCAAGAGACCCAGTACTTC	CSALAGRIQETQYF
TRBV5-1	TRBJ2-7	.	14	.	TGCGCCAGCAGCTTGTCGAGCTTCTCCCACGAGCAGTACTTC	CASSLSSFSHEQYF
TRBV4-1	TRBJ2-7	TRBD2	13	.	TGCGCCAGCAGCCTACTAGCGGGGTACGAGCAGTACTTC	CASSLLAGYEQYF
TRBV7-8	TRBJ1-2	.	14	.	TGTGCCAGCAGCTTAGCGGTTGAGGGCTATGGCTACACCTTC	CASSLAVEGYGYTF
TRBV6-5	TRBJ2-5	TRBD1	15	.	TGTGCCAGCAGTTACTGGGTTGGGACAGGGGATGCCCAGTACTTC	CASSYWVGTGDAQYF
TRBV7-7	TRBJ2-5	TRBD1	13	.	TGTGCTAGCAGTCGACAGGGAGCAGAGACCCAGTACTTC	CASSRQGAETQYF
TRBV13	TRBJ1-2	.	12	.	TGTGCCAGCAGCTTCGAGGCGGGGGGCTACACCTTC	CASSFEAGGYTF
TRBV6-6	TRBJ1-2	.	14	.	TGTGCCAGCAGTTATCAGGGGACTAACTATGGCTACACCTTC	CASSYQGTNYGYTF
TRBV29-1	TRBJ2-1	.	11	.	TGCAGCGTTGTCGGTGAGGATGAGCAGTTCTTC	CSVVGEDEQFF
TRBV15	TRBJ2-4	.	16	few	TGTGCCACCAGCGGTGACGGAGGGGTGGCCAAAAACATTCAGTACTTC	CATSGDGGVAKNIQYF
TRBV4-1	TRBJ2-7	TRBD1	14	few	TGCGCCAGCAGCCAAGGGACAGGGCTCTACGAGCAGTACTTC	CASSQGTGLYEQYF
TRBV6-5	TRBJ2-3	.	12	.	TGTGCCAGCAGTTACTCGGGAGATACGCAGTATTTT	CASSYSGDTQYF
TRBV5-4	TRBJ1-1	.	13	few	TGTGCCAGCAGCTTTTGGGGGTACACTGAAGCTTTCTTT	CASSFWGYTEAFF
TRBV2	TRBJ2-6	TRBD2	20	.	TGTGCCAGCAGTGAACGAGCGGGGAAGAGCATTTACTCTGGGGCCAACGTCCTGACTTTC	CASSERAGKSIYSGANVLTF
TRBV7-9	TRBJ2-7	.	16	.	TGTGCCAGCACCACCTCGGGAGCAGGCGATCCCTACGAGCAGTACTTC	CASTTSGAGDPYEQYF
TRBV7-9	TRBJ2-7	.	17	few	TGTGCCAGCAGCTTAGCAAGCCGAGCCCCACGACCCTACGAGCAGTACTTC	CASSLASRAPRPYEQYF
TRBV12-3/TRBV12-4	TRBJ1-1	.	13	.	TGTGCCAGCAGGTATCAATGGAAGACTGAAGCTTTCTTT	CASRYQWKTEAFF
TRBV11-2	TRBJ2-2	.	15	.	TGTGCCAGCAGCTTAGAGGGGGGGCCGAACGGGGAGCTGTTTTTT	CASSLEGGPNGELFF
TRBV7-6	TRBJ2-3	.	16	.	TGTGCCAGCAGCCCTGCGACAGTTTACGGCACAGATACGCAGTATTTT	CASSPATVYGTDTQYF
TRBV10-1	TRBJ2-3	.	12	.	TGCGCCAGCAGTGAGTCGTTAGATACGCAGTATTTT	CASSESLDTQYF
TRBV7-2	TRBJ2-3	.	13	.	TGTGCCAGCAGCTTAGTTCCTGCAGATACGCAGTATTTT	CASSLVPADTQYF
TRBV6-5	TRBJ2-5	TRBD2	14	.	TGTGCCAGCAAGAGCGGGGGGGCCAGGGAGACCCAGTACTTC	CASKSGGARETQYF
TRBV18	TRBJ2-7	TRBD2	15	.	TGTGCCAGCTCACTCCCGACTAGCGGTCGGGACGAGCAGTACTTC	CASSLPTSGRDEQYF
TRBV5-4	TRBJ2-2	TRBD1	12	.	TGTGCCGGGACAGGGCTAGAGGGGGAGCTGTTTTTT	CAGTGLEGELFF
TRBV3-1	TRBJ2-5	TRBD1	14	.	TGTGCCAGCAGCCAAGAGGACAGGCAAGAGACCCAGTACTTC	CASSQEDRQETQYF
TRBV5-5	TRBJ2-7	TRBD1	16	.	TGTGCCAGCAGCTTGGTTCCTGCGGACAGGGCCTACGAGCAGTACTTC	CASSLVPADRAYEQYF
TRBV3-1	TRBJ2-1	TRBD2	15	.	TGTGCCAGCAGCCAAACGACTAGCGGGATAAATGAGCAGTTCTTC	CASSQTTSGINEQFF
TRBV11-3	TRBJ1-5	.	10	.	TGTGCCAGTCACAAACAGCCCCAGCATTTT	CASHKQPQHF
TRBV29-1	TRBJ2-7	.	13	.	TGCAGCGTGAGGGAGCCGAGTCCCTACGAGCAGTACTTC	CSVREPSPYEQYF
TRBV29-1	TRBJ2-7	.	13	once	TGCAGCGCCGGGATCGGGGGAGACTACGAGCAGTACTTC	CSAGIGGDYEQYF
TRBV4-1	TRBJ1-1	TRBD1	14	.	TGCGCCAGCAGTTTAAGGACAGGGGGGTCTGAAGCTTTCTTT	CASSLRTGGSEAFF
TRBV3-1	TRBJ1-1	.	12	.	TGTGCCAGCAGCCAAGAGGTGGCCGGAGCTTTCTTT	CASSQEVAGAFF
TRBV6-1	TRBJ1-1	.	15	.	TGTGCCAGCAGTGAAAGTCCCACAGTGAACACTGAAGCTTTCTTT	CASSESPTVNTEAFF
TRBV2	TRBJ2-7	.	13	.	TGTGCCACCCTTCGACCGGTTTCCTACGAGCAGTACTTC	CATLRPVSYEQYF
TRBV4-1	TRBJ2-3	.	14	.	TGCGCCAGCAGCCAAGTTTCCAGCACAGATACGCAGTATTTT	CASSQVSSTDTQYF
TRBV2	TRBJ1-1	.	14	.	TGTGCCAGCAGTCCATCGTGGGTCCTTATAGAAGCTTTCTTT	CASSPSWVLIEAFF
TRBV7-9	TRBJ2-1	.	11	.	TGTGCCAGCAGCTCCATCACTGAGCAGTTCTTC	CASSSITEQFF
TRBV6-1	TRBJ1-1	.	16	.	TGTGCCAGCAGTAAAGCCGGGGGGTACAAGAACACTGAAGCTTTCTTT	CASSKAGGYKNTEAFF
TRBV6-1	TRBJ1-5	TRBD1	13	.	TGTGCCAGCACCCACAGGGGGGATCAGCCCCAGCATTTT	CASTHRGDQPQHF
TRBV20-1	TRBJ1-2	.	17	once	TGCAGTGCTAGAGTCTCGGCAGCCCTGACAACTAACTATGGCTACACCTTC	CSARVSAALTTNYGYTF
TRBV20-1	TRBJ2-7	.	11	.	TGCAGTGCCCTCCTAGGCTACGAGCAGTACTTC	CSALLGYEQYF
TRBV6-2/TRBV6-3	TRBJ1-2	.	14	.	TGTGCCAGCAGTTACGCGGGCCTACATGGCGGCTACACCTTC	CASSYAGLHGGYTF
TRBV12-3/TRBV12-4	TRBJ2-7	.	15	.	TGTGCCAGCAGTTTAGGTGGGGGGCGTCAGGCCGAGCAGTACTTC	CASSLGGGRQAEQYF
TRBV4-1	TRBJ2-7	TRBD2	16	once	TGCGCCAGCAGCCAAGAGGAGCGGGGGGTCTCCTACGAGCAGTACTTC	CASSQEERGVSYEQYF
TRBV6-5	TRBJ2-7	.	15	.	TGTGCCAGCAGTTACTCCCCGGGAGCGGCCTACGAGCAGTACTTC	CASSYSPGAAYEQYF
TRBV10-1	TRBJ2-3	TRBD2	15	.	TGCGCCAGCAGTAAACTAGCGGGTAGCACAGATACGCAGTATTTT	CASSKLAGSTDTQYF
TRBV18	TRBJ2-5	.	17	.	TGTGCCAGCTCTCGCCGGGCCGAAGAACCCGACGGGAAGACCCAGTACTTC	CASSRRAEEPDGKTQYF
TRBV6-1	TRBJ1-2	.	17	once	TGTGCCAGCAGCCCCGTCCTGTGGGGCAATAACGGGGATGGCTACACCTTC	CASSPVLWGNNGDGYTF